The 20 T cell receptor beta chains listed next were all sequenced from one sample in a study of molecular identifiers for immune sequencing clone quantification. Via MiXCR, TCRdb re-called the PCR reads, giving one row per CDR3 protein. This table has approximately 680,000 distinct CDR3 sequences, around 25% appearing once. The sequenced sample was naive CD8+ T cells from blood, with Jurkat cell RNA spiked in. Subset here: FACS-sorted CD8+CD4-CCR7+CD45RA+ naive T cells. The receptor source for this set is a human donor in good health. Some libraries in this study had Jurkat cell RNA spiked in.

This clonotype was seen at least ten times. The CDR3 sequence is CASSLTSGELDTQYF. The CDR3 DNA sequence: TGTGCCAGCAGCTTGACTAGCGGGGAGCTAGATACGCAGTATTTT. The rearrangement uses TRBV7-2 and TRBJ2-3, with 11 bases matching TRBD2. From germline, CDR1 is SGHTA and CDR2 FQGNSA. Trimming cost V 3 bases and J 5 bases; bases outside gene matches: 4. This CDR3 has 15 residues.

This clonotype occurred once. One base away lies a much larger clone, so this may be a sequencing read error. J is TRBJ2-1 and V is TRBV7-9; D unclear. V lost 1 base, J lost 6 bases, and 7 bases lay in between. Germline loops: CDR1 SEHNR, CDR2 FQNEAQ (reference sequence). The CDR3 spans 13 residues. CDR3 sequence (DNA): TGTGCCAGCAGCTTAGTCCGAAGCAATGAGCAGTTCTTC. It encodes CASSLVRSNEQFF.

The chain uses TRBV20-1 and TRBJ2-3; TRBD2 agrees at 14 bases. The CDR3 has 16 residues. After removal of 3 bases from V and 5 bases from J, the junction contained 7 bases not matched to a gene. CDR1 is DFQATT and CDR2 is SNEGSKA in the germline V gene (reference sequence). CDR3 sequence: CSARDGTSGSLDTQYF. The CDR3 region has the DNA TGCAGTGCTAGGGACGGGACTAGCGGGAGCTTAGATACGCAGTATTTT.

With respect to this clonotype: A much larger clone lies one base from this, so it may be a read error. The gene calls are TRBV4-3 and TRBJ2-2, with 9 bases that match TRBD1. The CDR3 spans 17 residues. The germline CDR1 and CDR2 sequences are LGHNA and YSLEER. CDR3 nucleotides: TGCGCCAGCAACCCTAATTACAGGGGGCAGAACACCAGGGAGCTGTTTTTT. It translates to CASNPNYRGQNTRELFF.

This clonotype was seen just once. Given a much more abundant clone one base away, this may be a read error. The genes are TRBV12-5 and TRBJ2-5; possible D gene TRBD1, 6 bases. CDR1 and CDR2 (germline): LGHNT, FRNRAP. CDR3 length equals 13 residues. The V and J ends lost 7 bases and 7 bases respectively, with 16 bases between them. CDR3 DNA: TGTGCTAGTGCCGGCGGACAGCTAGGGACCCAGTACTTC. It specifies CASAGGQLGTQYF.

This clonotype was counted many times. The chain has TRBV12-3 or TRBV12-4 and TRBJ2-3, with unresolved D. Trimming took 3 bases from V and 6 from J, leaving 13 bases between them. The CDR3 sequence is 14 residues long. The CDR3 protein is CASSFQILGDTQYF. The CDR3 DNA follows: TGTGCCAGCAGTTTCCAAATCCTTGGCGATACGCAGTATTTT.

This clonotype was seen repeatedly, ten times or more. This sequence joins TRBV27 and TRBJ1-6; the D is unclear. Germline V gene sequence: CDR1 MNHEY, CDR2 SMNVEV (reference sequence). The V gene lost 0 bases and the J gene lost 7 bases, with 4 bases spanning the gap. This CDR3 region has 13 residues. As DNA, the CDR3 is TGTGCCAGCAGTTTATCTCTAAATTCACCCCTCCACTTT. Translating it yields CASSLSLNSPLHF.

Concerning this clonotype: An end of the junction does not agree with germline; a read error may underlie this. CDR3 sequence reads: CPSTSGYEQYF. The CDR3 coding sequence is TGTCCCAGCACCTCGGGTTACGAGCAGTACTTC. The chain couples TRBV7-2 to TRBJ2-7; no reliable D call. CDR1 and CDR2 (germline): SGHTA, FQGNSA. The CDR3 is 11 amino acids. The full variable domain, its missing parts supplied by reference TRBV7-2 and TRBJ2-7, is GAGVSQSPSNKVTEKGKDVELRCDPISGHTALYWYRQSLGQGLEFLIYFQGNSAPDKSGLPSDRFSAERTGGSVSTLTIQRTQQEDSAVYLCPSTSGYEQYFGPGTRLTVT.

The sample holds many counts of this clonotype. The CDR3 reads CASRQDRVNSEAFF. CDR3 DNA sequence: TGTGCCAGCAGACAGGACAGGGTAAATTCTGAAGCTTTCTTT. The rearrangement links TRBV12-3 or TRBV12-4 to TRBJ1-1; 8 bases agree with TRBD1. The ends lost 6 bases at V and 6 bases at J; junction bases unmatched: 9. CDR3 size: 14 residues.

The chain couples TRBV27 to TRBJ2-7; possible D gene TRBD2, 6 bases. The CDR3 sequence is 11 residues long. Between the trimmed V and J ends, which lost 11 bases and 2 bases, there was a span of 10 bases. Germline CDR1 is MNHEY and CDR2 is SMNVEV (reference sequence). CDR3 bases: TGTGCCGCGGGGAGTACCTACGAGCAGTACTTC. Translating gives CAAGSTYEQYF.

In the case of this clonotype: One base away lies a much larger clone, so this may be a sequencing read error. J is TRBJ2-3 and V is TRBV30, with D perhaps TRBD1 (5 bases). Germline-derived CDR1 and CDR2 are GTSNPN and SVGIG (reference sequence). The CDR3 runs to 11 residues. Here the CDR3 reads CALHSTGTQYF. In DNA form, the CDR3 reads TGTGCACTACATAGCACAGGTACGCAGTATTTT.

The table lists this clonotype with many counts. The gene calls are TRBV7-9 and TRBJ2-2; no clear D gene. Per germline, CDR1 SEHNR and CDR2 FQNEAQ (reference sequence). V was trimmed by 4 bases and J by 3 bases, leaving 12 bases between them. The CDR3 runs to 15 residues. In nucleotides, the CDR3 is TGTGCCAGCAGCTGGAGACATCCAGACACCGGGGAGCTGTTTTTT. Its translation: CASSWRHPDTGELFF.

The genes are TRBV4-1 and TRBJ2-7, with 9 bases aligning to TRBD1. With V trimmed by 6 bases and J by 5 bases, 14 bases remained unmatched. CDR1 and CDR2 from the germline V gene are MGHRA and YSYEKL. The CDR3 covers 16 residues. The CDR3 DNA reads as TGCGCCAGCAGTCGGAAGGAGGGGACAGGGTATAACGAGCAGTACTTC. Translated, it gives CASSRKEGTGYNEQYF.

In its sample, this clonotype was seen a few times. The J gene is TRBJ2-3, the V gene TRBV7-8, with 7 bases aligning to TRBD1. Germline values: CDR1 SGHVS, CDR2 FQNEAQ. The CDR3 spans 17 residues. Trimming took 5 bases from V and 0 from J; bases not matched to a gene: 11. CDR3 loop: CASSPPLTGPSTDTQYF. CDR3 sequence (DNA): TGTGCCAGCAGCCCCCCCCTGACAGGGCCTAGCACAGATACGCAGTATTTT.

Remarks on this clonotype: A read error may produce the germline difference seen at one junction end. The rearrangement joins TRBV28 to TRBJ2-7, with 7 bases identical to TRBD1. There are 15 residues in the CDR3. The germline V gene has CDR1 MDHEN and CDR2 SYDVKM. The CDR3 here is CARRPGTATLYAQYF. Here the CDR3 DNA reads TGTGCCCGCCGTCCCGGGACAGCTACCCTTTACGCGCAGTACTTC.

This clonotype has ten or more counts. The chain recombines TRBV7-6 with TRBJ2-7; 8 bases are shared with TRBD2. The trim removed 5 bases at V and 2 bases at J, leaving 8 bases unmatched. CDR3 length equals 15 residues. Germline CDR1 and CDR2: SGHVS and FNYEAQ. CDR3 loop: CASSLEGSGAYEQYF. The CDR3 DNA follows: TGTGCCAGCAGCCTCGAGGGTAGCGGGGCCTACGAGCAGTACTTC.

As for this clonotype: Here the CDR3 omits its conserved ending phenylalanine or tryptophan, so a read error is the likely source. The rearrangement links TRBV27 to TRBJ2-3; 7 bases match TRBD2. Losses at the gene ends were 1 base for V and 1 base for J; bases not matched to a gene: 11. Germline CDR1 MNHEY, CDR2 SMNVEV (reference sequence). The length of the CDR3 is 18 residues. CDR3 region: CASSLYRPSGTGTDTQYL. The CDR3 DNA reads TGTGCCAGCAGTTTATATCGTCCTAGCGGTACAGGCACAGATACGCAGTATCTT.

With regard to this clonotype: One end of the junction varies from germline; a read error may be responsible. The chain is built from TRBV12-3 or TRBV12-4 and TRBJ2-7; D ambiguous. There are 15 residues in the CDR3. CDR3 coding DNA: TGTGCCAGCAGCGATGAACAGAGTCCGGCCTACGAGCAGTCCTTC. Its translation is CASSDEQSPAYEQSF.

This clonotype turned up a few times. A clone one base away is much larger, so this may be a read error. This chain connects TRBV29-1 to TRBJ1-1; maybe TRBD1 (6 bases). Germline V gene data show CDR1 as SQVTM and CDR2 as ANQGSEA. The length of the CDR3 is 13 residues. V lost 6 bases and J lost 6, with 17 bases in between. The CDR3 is CSVEQGERAEAFF. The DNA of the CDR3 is TGCAGCGTCGAACAGGGAGAAAGGGCTGAAGCTTTCTTT.

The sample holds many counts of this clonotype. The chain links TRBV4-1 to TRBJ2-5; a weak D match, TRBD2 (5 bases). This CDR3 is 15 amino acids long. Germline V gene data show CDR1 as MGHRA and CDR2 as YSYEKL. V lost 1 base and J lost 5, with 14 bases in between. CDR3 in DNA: TGCGCCAGCAGCCAAGGTCTAGGAGGCTCGGAGACCCAGTACTTC. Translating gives CASSQGLGGSETQYF.